The 17 T cell receptor beta chains given below trace back to one sample, sequenced in a study of cytomegalovirus exposure and HLA in healthy donors. The primer mix had 60 Vbeta and 13 Jbeta primers. Here immunoSEQ multiplex PCR was the method, and the copy in TCRdb shows in-frame clones only, minus some. Altogether about 57,000 clones are present, 75% to 85% being singletons, with the ten largest covering almost 6%. The specimen sequenced was PBMCs. Every receptor here comes from a male donor in good health and CMV-seronegative.

The V gene is TRBV7-2, the J gene TRBJ1-2; 10 nucleotides agree with TRBD1. Germline lookup yields CDR1 SGHTA and CDR2 FQGNSA. The J segment lost 4 bases and the V segment lost 4 bases, leaving 3 bases of the junction unmatched. This CDR3 has 14 residues. CDR3 DNA: TGTGCCAGCAGCTCGACAGGGGGCCTCTATGGCTACACCTTC. Translated, it gives CASSSTGGLYGYTF.

To note about this clone: The sample holds other DNA sequences that translate to the same CDR3. The V call is TRBV19, the J call TRBJ2-7, with 8 bases matching TRBD1. The CDR3 length is 16 residues. Germline values: CDR1 LNHDA, CDR2 SQIVND (reference sequence). The V segment lost 5 bases and the J segment 0 bases; nucleotides outside the gene matches: 9. The CDR3 region has the DNA TGTGCCAGTAGTCTTCCACGCGGACAGGGCTCCTACGAGCAGTACTTC. Amino acids: CASSLPRGQGSYEQYF.

This chain joins TRBV7-2 and TRBJ2-7, with D tentatively TRBD1 (6 bases). This CDR3 is 15 amino acids long. The germline V gene has CDR1 SGHTA and CDR2 FQGNSA. V was shortened by 5 bases and J by 3 bases, with 17 bases between the two germline ends. The CDR3 bases are TGTGCCAGCAGCCCCGACAGGAGTAAACTCTACGAGCAGTACTTC. Its translation: CASSPDRSKLYEQYF.

The V and J genes are TRBV30 and TRBJ2-7; D gene uncertain. V lost 1 base to trimming and J lost 1 base, with 8 bases between them. The germline V gene has CDR1 GTSNPN and CDR2 SVGIG (reference sequence). The CDR3 consists of 13 residues. CDR3 protein: CAWSGAPSYEQYF. CDR3 coding DNA: TGTGCCTGGAGTGGGGCCCCATCCTACGAGCAGTACTTC.

J is TRBJ2-5 and V is TRBV4-3; 8 positions match TRBD2. Trimming cost V 1 base and J 2 bases; bases outside gene matches: 3. Germline V gene sequence: CDR1 LGHNA, CDR2 YSLEER. The CDR3 runs 15 residues. The CDR3: CASSQATGGQETQYF. The CDR3, as DNA: TGCGCCAGCAGCCAAGCAACGGGGGGGCAAGAGACCCAGTACTTC.

The chain couples TRBV2 to TRBJ2-7; TRBD2 matches 10 bases. V dropped 6 bases and J dropped 2; count of bases not matched to a gene: 7. The CDR3 sequence is 15 residues long. Germline-derived CDR1 and CDR2 are SNHLY and FYNNEI. The CDR3 region is CASRESGGATYEQYF. The CDR3 coding sequence is TGTGCCAGCAGGGAGAGCGGGGGGGCGACCTACGAGCAGTACTTC.

The rearrangement uses TRBV7-8 and TRBJ1-4, with D possibly matching TRBD1 (5 bases). Trimming took off 0 bases at V and 0 bases at J, with 5 bases between the two ends. Per the germline V gene, CDR1 is SGHVS and CDR2 is FQNEAQ. This CDR3 comprises 15 residues. The CDR3 region has the DNA TGTGCCAGCAGCTTAGCCAGGGCAACTAATGAAAAACTGTTTTTT. Protein sequence: CASSLARATNEKLFF.

The rearrangement uses TRBV7-8 and TRBJ1-2; 11 positions agree with TRBD1. CDR3 length: 15 amino acids. CDR1 SGHVS and CDR2 FQNEAQ come from the germline V gene. V lost 6 bases, J lost 6 bases, and 9 bases stayed unmatched. In nucleotides, the CDR3 is TGTGCCAGCAGTTTCCCGGGACAGGGGGTAGATGGCTACACCTTC. This encodes CASSFPGQGVDGYTF.

The chain links TRBV11-2 to TRBJ2-1; D is perhaps TRBD1 (6 bases). This CDR3 has 16 residues. V lost 0 bases and J 3 bases, leaving 12 bases between the germline ends. Germline assignment: CDR1 SGHAT and CDR2 FQNNGV. The CDR3 reads CASSLEIGQSYNEQFF. The CDR3 DNA reads as TGTGCCAGCAGCTTAGAAATTGGACAGAGCTACAATGAGCAGTTCTTC.

The chain links TRBV5-5 to TRBJ1-5, with unresolved D. The CDR3 has 15 residues. Trimming shortened V by 5 bases and J by 5 bases, and 17 bases separated the two germline ends. Germline assignment: CDR1 SGHKS and CDR2 YYEKEE (reference sequence). CDR3 nucleotides: TGTGCCAGCAGTCCGACACAAGATTCGTATCAGCCCCAGCATTTT. Its translation is CASSPTQDSYQPQHF.

The chain joins TRBV9 to TRBJ2-6; 10 bases line up with TRBD1. Germline CDR1 and CDR2: SGDLS and YYNGEE. This CDR3 spans 17 amino acids. V was clipped by 4 bases and J by 0 bases; unmatched bases: 4. CDR3 in DNA: TGTGCCAGCAGCTTTGGACAGGGGGGCTCTGGGGCCAACGTCCTGACTTTC. Encoded protein: CASSFGQGGSGANVLTF.

The rearrangement links TRBV19 to TRBJ2-7; 9 bases agree with TRBD1. The CDR3 is 18 amino acids. Looked up from germline, CDR1 is LNHDA and CDR2 is SQIVND (reference sequence). The V gene end was trimmed by 0 bases and the J gene end by 4 bases; junction bases not matched to a gene: 13. The DNA for the CDR3 is TGTGCCAGTAGTATAGATCGGTCCCACAGGGGGCGGTCGTACGAGCAGTACTTC. Translation gives CASSIDRSHRGRSYEQYF.

Comment on this clone: The same CDR3 also results from other DNA sequences found in this sample. The genes are TRBV5-1 and TRBJ2-1; D is possibly TRBD1 (6 bases). Trimming cost V 2 bases and J 10 bases, with 7 bases left between them. The germline V gene encodes CDR1 SGHRS and CDR2 YFSETQ. The CDR3 consists of 11 residues. The CDR3 region is CASSLTGEQFF. Here the CDR3 DNA reads TGCGCCAGCAGCTTAACAGGGGAGCAGTTCTTC.

This clone came up a few times. The chain couples TRBV4-3 to TRBJ2-7; 12 nucleotides match TRBD2. The CDR3 is 15 residues long. V shed 0 bases and J 6 bases; nucleotides not matched to a gene: 3. Germline V lookup: CDR1 LGHNA, CDR2 YSLEER. The CDR3 reads CASSQEGLAGFEQYF. The CDR3, as DNA: TGCGCCAGCAGCCAAGAAGGACTAGCGGGGTTCGAGCAGTACTTC.

The chain employs TRBV7-6 and TRBJ1-5, with 9 nucleotides matching TRBD1. The CDR3 extends over 15 amino acids. Losses at the gene ends were 5 bases for V and 6 bases for J; bases not matched to a gene: 8. Germline V gives CDR1 SGHVS, CDR2 FNYEAQ. CDR3 sequence (DNA): TGTGCCAGCAGCCAGGGACAGGGAAGAGGTCAGCCCCAGCATTTT. Residues: CASSQGQGRGQPQHF.

The CDR3 DNA follows: TGTGCCAGCAGTGAAGTGGCCGATACGCAGTATTTT. This codes for CASSEVADTQYF. The chain carries TRBV6-1 and TRBJ2-3; D unresolved. V lost 1 base, J lost 6 bases, and 5 bases lay in between. The CDR3 has 12 residues. Germline V lookup: CDR1 MNHNS, CDR2 SASEGT.

This sequence joins TRBV7-3 and TRBJ2-3; the D gene is possibly TRBD2 (7 bases). The CDR3 runs 16 residues. CDR1 and CDR2 from the germline V gene are SGHTA and FQGTGA. V was trimmed by 5 bases and J by 4 bases, leaving 19 bases between them. CDR3 residues: CASSPPEAGASDTQYF. The CDR3 region has the DNA TGTGCCAGCAGCCCTCCGGAGGCGGGGGCGTCAGATACGCAGTATTTT.